These 32 T cell receptor beta chains were sequenced from one sample in a study of blood T cell repertoires in COVID-19 (dated by TCRdb to 2019 to 2021). Library method: the immunoSEQ multiplex PCR assay. In its TCRdb copy, this immuneACCESS table keeps in-frame sequences only and misses some clones. Where compared with another copy, unresolved V genes explain less than half of these, and the others have no known cause. A total of almost 85,000 clones appear in this sample, around 83% of them only once. The ten largest clones represent about 42% of the sample. The sample was peripheral blood. The receptors here all came from a man aged 80 or over with active or convalescent COVID-19.

The rearrangement uses TRBV5-1 and TRBJ1-2; D remains unclear. CDR3 length: 16 residues. Per the germline V gene, CDR1 is SGHRS and CDR2 is YFSETQ. V lost 3 bases and J lost 4, with 19 bases in between. This chain's CDR3 is CASSSGKLKAGYGYTF. For the CDR3, the DNA is TGCGCCAGCAGCTCCGGGAAGCTCAAGGCGGGCTATGGCTACACCTTC. Drawing the rest from reference TRBV5-1 and TRBJ1-2, the complete variable domain is KAGVTQTPRYLIKTRGQQVTLSCSPISGHRSVSWYQQTPGQGLQFLFEYFSETQRNKGNFPGRFSGRQFSNSRSEMNVSTLELGDSALYLCASSSGKLKAGYGYTFGSGTRLTVV.

The chain joins TRBV3-1 (or the pseudogene TRBV3-2) to TRBJ2-1; D is unresolved. V gave up 1 base and J gave up 16 bases, with 11 bases separating them. CDR1 and CDR2 from the germline V gene are LGHDT and YNNKEL (reference sequence). The CDR3 contains 11 residues. CDR3 region: CASSQGMSPFF. DNA for the CDR3: TGTGCCAGCAGCCAAGGAATGAGCCCCTTCTTC.

V and J are TRBV25-1 and TRBJ1-2, with 9 bases matching TRBD1. This CDR3 has 15 amino acids. Germline-derived CDR1 and CDR2 are MGHDK and SYGVNS. Unmatched junction bases numbered 6, after V lost 6 bases and J lost 1 base. In nucleotides, the CDR3 is TGTGCCAGCAGCGGGGTGGACAGGGGTAACTATGGCTACACCTTC. Its protein product is CASSGVDRGNYGYTF.

V and J are TRBV25-1 and TRBJ2-5; 7 bases agree with TRBD2. CDR1 is MGHDK, CDR2 SYGVNS, per germline. CDR3 size: 15 residues. V trimming: 1 base; J trimming: 3 bases; junction bases outside the gene matches: 5. Here the CDR3 DNA reads TGTGCCAGCAGTGAATGGGGTGCGGGAGAAGAGACCCAGTACTTC. Protein product: CASSEWGAGEETQYF.

J is TRBJ1-1 and V is TRBV2, with 7 bases aligning to TRBD1. The V gene end was trimmed by 8 bases and the J gene end by 0 bases; junction bases not matched to a gene: 9. From germline, CDR1 is SNHLY and CDR2 FYNNEI. There are 15 residues in the CDR3. The CDR3 DNA reads TGTGCCAGCGGGCCCGAGGGACAGATGAACACTGAAGCTTTCTTT. Protein: CASGPEGQMNTEAFF.

The chain joins TRBV27 to TRBJ1-5; TRBD1 is a possible D gene (6 bases). Looked up from germline, CDR1 is MNHEY and CDR2 is SMNVEV (reference sequence). V lost 4 bases and J lost 4, with 8 bases in between. The CDR3 has 13 residues. The CDR3 protein is CASSYRVNQPQHF. The CDR3 nucleotides are TGTGCCAGCAGTTACAGGGTAAATCAGCCCCAGCATTTT.

The J gene is TRBJ2-5, the V gene TRBV7-9; TRBD1 matches at 7 bases. The CDR3 has 15 amino acids. CDR1 and CDR2 from the germline V gene are SEHNR and FQNEAQ (reference sequence). The trim removed 1 base at V and 6 bases at J, leaving 8 bases unmatched. CDR3 residues: CASSLVVLTGKTQYF. For the CDR3, the DNA is TGTGCCAGCAGCTTAGTTGTTTTGACAGGGAAGACCCAGTACTTC.

The gene calls are TRBV5-1 and TRBJ2-2; tentative D call: TRBD1 (6 bases). This CDR3 has 15 amino acids. Germline CDR1 reads SGHRS; CDR2 reads YFSETQ. Trimming took 1 base from V and 4 from J, leaving 11 bases between them. Written as DNA, the CDR3 is TGCGCCAGCAGCTTGTGGCAACAGGGCACCGGGGAGCTGTTTTTT. Translation: CASSLWQQGTGELFF.

The J gene is TRBJ2-3, the V gene TRBV28; D remains unclear. V was trimmed by 4 bases and J by 4 bases, leaving 18 bases between them. The CDR3 covers 16 residues. Germline V gene lookup returns CDR1 MDHEN and CDR2 SYDVKM. The CDR3 reads CASSSPDPRWADTQYF. The CDR3 coding sequence is TGTGCCAGCAGTTCACCCGACCCTAGGTGGGCAGATACGCAGTATTTT.

V and J are TRBV6-5 and TRBJ1-2, with 9 bases that match TRBD1. The V gene end was trimmed by 8 bases and the J gene end by 7 bases; junction bases not matched to a gene: 5. The germline gives CDR1 MNHEY, CDR2 SVGAGI. This CDR3 comprises 12 residues. CDR3 sequence: CASLTGGSGYTF. DNA for the CDR3: TGTGCCAGCCTTACAGGGGGCTCTGGCTACACCTTC.

The J gene is TRBJ2-2, the V gene TRBV19, with 8 nucleotides matching TRBD1. V lost 10 bases and J lost 5; bases outside the gene matches: 15. Germline V gene data show CDR1 as LNHDA and CDR2 as SQIVND (reference sequence). The CDR3 consists of 16 residues. The CDR3 sequence is CATATGALGGTGELFF. The CDR3 DNA is TGTGCCACCGCGACAGGGGCCTTGGGTGGAACCGGGGAGCTGTTTTTT.

This clone was counted a few times. This rearrangement joins TRBV19 to TRBJ1-5; 10 bases fit TRBD1. Germline V gene data show CDR1 as LNHDA and CDR2 as SQIVND (reference sequence). CDR3 size: 16 residues. After removal of 8 bases from V and 4 bases from J, the junction contained 11 bases not matched to a gene. The chain's CDR3 is CASSKGTGAGNQPQHF. In nucleotides, the CDR3 is TGTGCCAGTTCCAAGGGGACAGGGGCTGGGAATCAGCCCCAGCATTTT. The full variable domain, rest sourced from reference TRBV19 and TRBJ1-5, is DGGITQSPKYLFRKEGQNVTLSCEQNLNHDAMYWYRQDPGQGLRLIYYSQIVNDFQKGDIAEGYSVSREKKESFPLTVTSAQKNPTAFYLCASSKGTGAGNQPQHFGDGTRLSIL.

The chain has TRBV28 and TRBJ2-2; TRBD2 matches 8 bases. The V segment lost 3 bases and the J segment 5 bases; nucleotides outside the gene matches: 5. Germline assignment: CDR1 MDHEN and CDR2 SYDVKM. The CDR3 extends over 15 amino acids. The DNA for the CDR3 is TGTGCCAGCAGTTTGGCGGGAGGCCCTACCGGGGAGCTGTTTTTT. Translated, it gives CASSLAGGPTGELFF.

The sample holds a few counts of this clone. This rearrangement joins TRBV11-2 to TRBJ1-4; D is undetermined. The V and J ends lost 5 bases and 0 bases respectively, with 7 bases between them. The CDR3 sequence is 14 residues long. Germline V gene sequence: CDR1 SGHAT, CDR2 FQNNGV. CDR3: CASSVSTTNEKLFF. The CDR3 DNA reads TGTGCCAGCAGCGTCAGTACAACTAATGAAAAACTGTTTTTT. The whole variable domain, remainder taken from reference TRBV11-2 and TRBJ1-4, is EAGVAQSPRYKIIEKRQSVAFWCNPISGHATLYWYQQILGQGPKLLIQFQNNGVVDDSQLPKDRFSAERLKGVDSTLKIQPAKLEDSAVYLCASSVSTTNEKLFFGSGTQLSVL.

This chain connects TRBV19 to TRBJ1-6; 8 bases line up with TRBD1. V lost 4 bases and J lost 2; bases outside the gene matches: 4. Germline V CDR1 and CDR2: LNHDA, SQIVND (reference sequence). The CDR3 length is 16 residues. CDR3 DNA sequence: TGTGCCAGTAGTACTACGACAGGGGCCTATAATTCACCCCTCCACTTT. This sequence encodes CASSTTTGAYNSPLHF. The full variable domain, its missing parts supplied by reference TRBV19 and TRBJ1-6, is DGGITQSPKYLFRKEGQNVTLSCEQNLNHDAMYWYRQDPGQGLRLIYYSQIVNDFQKGDIAEGYSVSREKKESFPLTVTSAQKNPTAFYLCASSTTTGAYNSPLHFGNGTRLTVT.

The chain couples TRBV7-8 to TRBJ1-5, with 8 bases lining up with TRBD1. The CDR3 spans 15 residues. Looked up from germline, CDR1 is SGHVS and CDR2 is FQNEAQ. Trimming took 0 bases from V and 3 from J; bases not matched to a gene: 1. CDR3 sequence reads: CASSLAGQVNQPQHF. CDR3 bases: TGTGCCAGCAGCTTAGCGGGACAGGTCAATCAGCCCCAGCATTTT.

The V call is TRBV15, the J call TRBJ1-2, with TRBD1 as a possible D gene (6 bases). Germline V CDR1 and CDR2: LNHNV, YYDKDF (reference sequence). The CDR3 loop spans 17 amino acids. V lost 0 bases to trimming and J lost 2 bases, with 16 bases between them. The CDR3 sequence: CATSRDLGQNKNYGYTF. CDR3 in DNA: TGTGCCACCAGCAGAGACCTGGGACAAAACAAGAACTATGGCTACACCTTC.

This clone showed up just once. The rearrangement uses TRBV7-2 and TRBJ1-2; 7 nucleotides agree with TRBD1. V dropped 2 bases and J dropped 7; count of bases not matched to a gene: 7. There are 14 residues in the CDR3. Germline V CDR1 and CDR2: SGHTA, FQGNSA. The CDR3 is CASSLRQGMRGYTF. CDR3 sequence (DNA): TGTGCCAGCAGCTTAAGACAGGGAATGCGTGGCTACACCTTC.

The rearrangement links TRBV2 to TRBJ2-3, with 11 bases aligning to TRBD1. The V segment lost 7 bases and the J segment 6 bases; nucleotides outside the gene matches: 9. The germline gives CDR1 SNHLY, CDR2 FYNNEI. CDR3 length equals 15 residues. The CDR3 sequence: CASTPDRGRSDTQYF. The CDR3 DNA reads TGTGCCAGCACCCCGGACAGGGGGCGATCGGATACGCAGTATTTT.

V and J are TRBV19 and TRBJ1-5; D is unclear. Germline V gives CDR1 LNHDA, CDR2 SQIVND (reference sequence). This CDR3 contains 12 residues. Trimming shortened V by 4 bases and J by 6 bases, and 7 bases separated the two germline ends. This CDR3 reads CASSTQSQPQHF. CDR3 coding DNA: TGTGCCAGTAGTACACAGAGTCAGCCCCAGCATTTT.

This chain connects TRBV2 to TRBJ2-2; 11 positions agree with TRBD1. Trimming took 5 bases from V and 2 from J; bases not matched to a gene: 7. Looked up from germline, CDR1 is SNHLY and CDR2 is FYNNEI. The CDR3 extends over 17 amino acids. CDR3 bases: TGTGCCAGCAGTCCTCCCCGGACAGGGGGCAACACCGGGGAGCTGTTTTTT. This gives the protein CASSPPRTGGNTGELFF.

This clone appeared once. This chain joins TRBV28 and TRBJ1-4; no clear D. The germline V gene has CDR1 MDHEN and CDR2 SYDVKM. The V end lost 5 bases, the J end lost 8 bases, and 18 bases lay between the germline ends. This CDR3 spans 15 amino acids. DNA for the CDR3: TGTGCCAGCAGTCTAGACTATGCGGGTCGGGAAAAACTGTTTTTT. Its protein is CASSLDYAGREKLFF.

The chain carries TRBV5-1 and TRBJ2-1, with 9 bases fitting TRBD2. The CDR3 length is 15 residues. Germline CDR1 SGHRS, CDR2 YFSETQ. Unmatched junction bases numbered 6, after V lost 4 bases and J lost 4 bases. CDR3 region: CASSLTSGQYNEQFF. DNA for the CDR3: TGCGCCAGCAGCCTGACTAGCGGACAGTACAATGAGCAGTTCTTC. Drawing the rest from reference TRBV5-1 and TRBJ2-1, the complete variable domain is KAGVTQTPRYLIKTRGQQVTLSCSPISGHRSVSWYQQTPGQGLQFLFEYFSETQRNKGNFPGRFSGRQFSNSRSEMNVSTLELGDSALYLCASSLTSGQYNEQFFGPGTRLTVL.

The chain combines TRBV9 with TRBJ2-3; TRBD2 matches at 9 bases. V trimming: 1 base; J trimming: 5 bases; junction bases outside the gene matches: 8. Germline CDR1 and CDR2: SGDLS and YYNGEE. The CDR3 contains 16 residues. CDR3 nucleotide sequence: TGTGCCAGCAGCGTAACGGGGCTAGCGGGGATAGATACGCAGTATTTT. Encoded protein: CASSVTGLAGIDTQYF. Together with reference TRBV9 and TRBJ2-3, the CDR3 gives the full variable domain: DSGVTQTPKHLITATGQRVTLRCSPRSGDLSVYWYQQSLDQGLQFLIQYYNGEERAKGNILERFSAQQFPDLHSELNLSSLELGDSALYFCASSVTGLAGIDTQYFGPGTRLTVL.

This clone was observed a few times. The rearrangement joins TRBV6-5 to TRBJ1-2, with D perhaps matching TRBD1 (6 bases). Germline assignment: CDR1 MNHEY and CDR2 SVGAGI. CDR3 length: 14 residues. Deletions cut 0 bases from V and 4 bases from J, with 9 bases between. CDR3 DNA sequence: TGTGCCAGCAGTTACTCTGGGGGCCTCTATGGCTACACCTTC. This codes for CASSYSGGLYGYTF.

A single count supports this clone. The chain uses TRBV12-3 or TRBV12-4 and TRBJ2-3, with a possible D match to TRBD1 (6 bases). V shed 2 bases and J shed 4 bases, with 7 bases lying between them. The CDR3 totals 13 residues. The CDR3 sequence is CASSLNRADTQYF. CDR3 nucleotides: TGTGCCAGCAGTTTAAACAGGGCAGATACGCAGTATTTT.

The rearrangement uses TRBV29-1 and TRBJ1-2; possibly TRBD1 for D (6 bases). This CDR3 contains 14 residues. Germline loops: CDR1 SQVTM, CDR2 ANQGSEA. The V end was cut by 4 bases, the J end by 2 bases, with 14 bases between. CDR3 in amino acids: CSVGVGATNYGYTF. DNA for the CDR3: TGCAGCGTTGGTGTGGGGGCCACGAACTATGGCTACACCTTC.

The chain is built from TRBV5-1 and TRBJ1-1, with 7 bases that match TRBD1. CDR1 is SGHRS and CDR2 is YFSETQ in the germline V gene. With V trimmed by 3 bases and J by 11 bases, 13 bases remained unmatched. The CDR3 totals 14 residues. CDR3 sequence: CASSSGQSVGQAFF. CDR3 DNA sequence: TGCGCCAGCAGCTCGGGACAGTCCGTCGGACAGGCTTTCTTT.

This clone appeared once. The chain is built from TRBV5-1 and TRBJ2-7; TRBD2 agrees at 9 bases. Per the germline V gene, CDR1 is SGHRS and CDR2 is YFSETQ. J gave up 0 bases and V 0 bases, and 4 bases lay outside the gene matches. The CDR3 runs to 16 residues. The CDR3 loop is CASSLVGLASSYEQYF. CDR3 DNA sequence: TGCGCCAGCAGCTTGGTGGGACTAGCAAGCTCCTACGAGCAGTACTTC.

The V and J genes are TRBV30 and TRBJ1-4, with 7 bases that match TRBD1. The CDR3 runs 17 residues. V was pared by 4 bases and J by 7 bases, with 18 bases of the junction left unmatched. From germline, CDR1 is GTSNPN and CDR2 SVGIG (reference sequence). The CDR3 DNA reads as TGTGCCTGGAATTCGCCAGACAGGGCACATACGGGTGAAAAACTGTTTTTT. Protein sequence: CAWNSPDRAHTGEKLFF.

The chain combines TRBV10-3 with TRBJ2-7; D might be TRBD2 (6 bases). This CDR3 is 14 amino acids long. V lost 10 bases and J 3 bases, leaving 19 bases between the germline ends. In germline, CDR1 is ENHRY, CDR2 SYGVKD. CDR3 DNA sequence: TGTGCCACTGGCGGGACCGAGAAATACTACGAGCAGTACTTC. Its protein is CATGGTEKYYEQYF.

This chain links TRBV16 with TRBJ1-5, with D possibly TRBD1 on 5 matching bases. V was trimmed by 8 bases and J by 1 base, leaving 18 bases between them. The CDR3 length is 16 residues. Per the germline V gene, CDR1 is KGHSY and CDR2 is FQNENV. This CDR3 reads CASGPGGEISNQPQHF. Written as DNA, the CDR3 is TGTGCCAGCGGGCCGGGGGGGGAGATCAGCAATCAGCCCCAGCATTTT.